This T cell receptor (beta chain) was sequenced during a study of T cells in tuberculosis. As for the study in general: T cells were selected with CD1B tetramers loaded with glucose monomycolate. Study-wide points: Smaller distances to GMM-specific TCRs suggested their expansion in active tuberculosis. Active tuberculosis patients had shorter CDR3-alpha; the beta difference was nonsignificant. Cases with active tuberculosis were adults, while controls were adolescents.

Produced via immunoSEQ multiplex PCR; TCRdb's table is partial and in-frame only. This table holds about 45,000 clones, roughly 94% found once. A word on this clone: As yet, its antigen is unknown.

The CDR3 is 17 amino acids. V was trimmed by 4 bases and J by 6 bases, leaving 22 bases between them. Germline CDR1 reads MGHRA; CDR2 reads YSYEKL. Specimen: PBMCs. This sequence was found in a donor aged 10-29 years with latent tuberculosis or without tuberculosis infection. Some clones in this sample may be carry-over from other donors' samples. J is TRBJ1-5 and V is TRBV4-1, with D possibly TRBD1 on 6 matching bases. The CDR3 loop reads CASSPRTTGIVRQPQHF. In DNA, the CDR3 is TGCGCCAGCAGCCCAAGGACCACAGGGATTGTACGTCAGCCCCAGCATTTT.